The rows below give T cell receptor beta chains drawn from one sample of a study of early T cells in non-severe SARS-CoV-2 infection. TCRdb used MiXCR to reprocess the 5' RACE reads, holding one entry per CDR3 protein. In the table there are some 98,000 distinct CDR3 sequences, approximately 10% of which are singletons. The specimen sequenced was whole blood. The receptor source for this set is an adult who was a healthcare worker with PCR-confirmed SARS-CoV-2 infection or an uninfected control (not recorded which). Both conserved end residues are part of each CDR3. A D gene is named only where the DNA matches it firmly. Size is omitted from some rows. Given values are once, few, many or a class for expanded clones.

cdr3_nt: TGTGCCAGCGCAGCGGGAGGGAGCAATCAGCCCCAGCATTTT
cdr3_aa: CASAAGGSNQPQHF
j_call: TRBJ1-5
v_call: TRBV12-3/TRBV12-4
d_call: -
clone_size: many

cdr3_nt: TGTGCCAGCAGTGCAGGGACGGCTGGGGCCAACGTCCTGACTTTC
cdr3_aa: CASSAGTAGANVLTF
j_call: TRBJ2-6
v_call: TRBV6-1
d_call: -
clone_size: many

cdr3_nt: TGCGCCAGCAGCCTCTCTCCGGACAGGAATAGGGTTCAGTACTTC
cdr3_aa: CASSLSPDRNRVQYF
j_call: TRBJ2-7
v_call: TRBV4-1
d_call: TRBD1
clone_size: many

cdr3_nt: TGTGCCAGCAGCCCTCGGAGCTGGGGCCAAGAGACCCAGTACTTC
cdr3_aa: CASSPRSWGQETQYF
j_call: TRBJ2-5
v_call: TRBV12-3/TRBV12-4
d_call: -
clone_size: few

cdr3_nt: TGTGCCAGCAGTTTAGGGCTGGGCAACTATGGCTACACCTTC
cdr3_aa: CASSLGLGNYGYTF
j_call: TRBJ1-2
v_call: TRBV12-3/TRBV12-4
d_call: -
clone_size: -

cdr3_nt: TGTGCCAGCAGCGTAGTGCGGGGTAGCGAGCAGTACTTC
cdr3_aa: CASSVVRGSEQYF
j_call: TRBJ2-7
v_call: TRBV9
d_call: -
clone_size: -

cdr3_nt: TGCGCCAGCAGCTTGGGGGCAGGGTCCACTGAAGCTTTCTTT
cdr3_aa: CASSLGAGSTEAFF
j_call: TRBJ1-1
v_call: TRBV5-1
d_call: -
clone_size: many

cdr3_nt: TGTGCCAGCATTGACAGGACCGGGGAGCTGTTTTTT
cdr3_aa: CASIDRTGELFF
j_call: TRBJ2-2
v_call: TRBV19
d_call: -
clone_size: many

cdr3_nt: TGTGCCAGCAGCTTAGAACAGAACGTTTACAATGAGCAGTTCTTC
cdr3_aa: CASSLEQNVYNEQFF
j_call: TRBJ2-1
v_call: TRBV11-2
d_call: -
clone_size: -

cdr3_nt: TGTGCCAGCAGTGTTCAAGCCTATGGCTACACCTTC
cdr3_aa: CASSVQAYGYTF
j_call: TRBJ1-2
v_call: TRBV28
d_call: -
clone_size: many

cdr3_nt: TGCGCCAGCAGCCCTGGACAGAATCGGCCCCAGCATTTT
cdr3_aa: CASSPGQNRPQHF
j_call: TRBJ1-5
v_call: TRBV5-1
d_call: -
clone_size: few

cdr3_nt: TGTGCCAGCAGCTTGGCGCTGGGTTTGAACACTGAAGCTTTCTTT
cdr3_aa: CASSLALGLNTEAFF
j_call: TRBJ1-1
v_call: TRBV5-6
d_call: -
clone_size: many

cdr3_nt: TGTGCCAGCAGCTGGCGACAGGGACCCTACAATGAGCAGTTCTTC
cdr3_aa: CASSWRQGPYNEQFF
j_call: TRBJ2-1
v_call: TRBV7-9
d_call: TRBD1
clone_size: few

cdr3_nt: TGTGCCAGCAGTTACTCGGAGAATGAAGCTTTCTTT
cdr3_aa: CASSYSENEAFF
j_call: TRBJ1-1
v_call: TRBV6-6
d_call: -
clone_size: many

cdr3_nt: TGTGCCAGCAGCTCCCGGGGGGTCAAAGAAGATACGCAGTATTTT
cdr3_aa: CASSSRGVKEDTQYF
j_call: TRBJ2-3
v_call: TRBV11-2
d_call: TRBD2
clone_size: medium-sized

cdr3_nt: TGCAGCTATACTACTGGCGGGGCCAACGTCCTGACTTTC
cdr3_aa: CSYTTGGANVLTF
j_call: TRBJ2-6
v_call: TRBV29-1
d_call: -
clone_size: -

cdr3_nt: TGTGCCAGCAGCCAAGGAGCGGGCCGCCAGTACTTC
cdr3_aa: CASSQGAGRQYF
j_call: TRBJ2-7
v_call: TRBV3-1
d_call: -
clone_size: -

cdr3_nt: TGTGCCAGTAGTATTATGGCCCTTGGGTCAGGCGAGCAGTACTTC
cdr3_aa: CASSIMALGSGEQYF
j_call: TRBJ2-7
v_call: TRBV19
d_call: -
clone_size: few

cdr3_nt: TGTGCCAGCAGCTTAGCGCACGGGGAGGCTTTCTTT
cdr3_aa: CASSLAHGEAFF
j_call: TRBJ1-1
v_call: TRBV7-2
d_call: -
clone_size: -

cdr3_nt: TGTGCCAGCAGTACACTTCGACAGGGGGTCGGGAACACTGAAGCTTTCTTT
cdr3_aa: CASSTLRQGVGNTEAFF
j_call: TRBJ1-1
v_call: TRBV28
d_call: TRBD1
clone_size: -

cdr3_nt: TGTGCCAGCAGCTTACGGCAGGGAGTGAGCTATGGCTACACCTTC
cdr3_aa: CASSLRQGVSYGYTF
j_call: TRBJ1-2
v_call: TRBV7-2
d_call: -
clone_size: -

cdr3_nt: TGTGCCAGCAACGAGGACAGGGGTGACTCACCCCTCCACTTT
cdr3_aa: CASNEDRGDSPLHF
j_call: TRBJ1-6
v_call: TRBV25-1
d_call: TRBD1
clone_size: -

cdr3_nt: TGTGCCAGCAGCTCCGGACAGGGGGTAAATGAAAAACTGTTTTTT
cdr3_aa: CASSSGQGVNEKLFF
j_call: TRBJ1-4
v_call: TRBV11-1
d_call: TRBD1
clone_size: -

cdr3_nt: TGTGCCAGCAGCCCGGGGACTAGCGGTTACTACAATGAGCAGTTCTTC
cdr3_aa: CASSPGTSGYYNEQFF
j_call: TRBJ2-1
v_call: TRBV5-4
d_call: TRBD2
clone_size: many

cdr3_nt: TGTGCCAGCAGTTTCAGCACAGATACGCAGTATTTT
cdr3_aa: CASSFSTDTQYF
j_call: TRBJ2-3
v_call: TRBV12-3/TRBV12-4
d_call: -
clone_size: many

cdr3_nt: TGTGCCAGCAGCTACAGGGTGACGAACGAAAAACTGTTTTTT
cdr3_aa: CASSYRVTNEKLFF
j_call: TRBJ1-4
v_call: TRBV3-1
d_call: -
clone_size: -

cdr3_nt: TGTGCCAGCAGCTTAGAGGGGTCTGGGGCCAACGTCCTGACTTTC
cdr3_aa: CASSLEGSGANVLTF
j_call: TRBJ2-6
v_call: TRBV7-8
d_call: -
clone_size: many

cdr3_nt: TGTGCCAGCAGCCAAGATTCCGGATGGGAGGGGCAGAACTATGGCTACACCTTC
cdr3_aa: CASSQDSGWEGQNYGYTF
j_call: TRBJ1-2
v_call: TRBV3-1
d_call: -
clone_size: once

cdr3_nt: TGCGCCAGCAGCCAAGTCCCGGTGGGCCCCTATGGCTACACCTTC
cdr3_aa: CASSQVPVGPYGYTF
j_call: TRBJ1-2
v_call: TRBV4-1
d_call: -
clone_size: few

cdr3_nt: TGTGCCAGCAGCTTAGGTTTCGCCAGAAACACTGAAGCTTTCTTT
cdr3_aa: CASSLGFARNTEAFF
j_call: TRBJ1-1
v_call: TRBV11-2
d_call: -
clone_size: few

cdr3_nt: TGTGCCAGCAGTGACAGGGACTTTGGCTACACCTTC
cdr3_aa: CASSDRDFGYTF
j_call: TRBJ1-2
v_call: TRBV2
d_call: -
clone_size: few

cdr3_nt: TGCAGTGCTACCCCAACAGGGATAGGGCGCAATGAGCAGTTCTTC
cdr3_aa: CSATPTGIGRNEQFF
j_call: TRBJ2-1
v_call: TRBV20-1
d_call: -
clone_size: -

cdr3_nt: TGTGCCAGCAGCGCGGCCGGCGGATCCTACAATGAGCAGTTCTTC
cdr3_aa: CASSAAGGSYNEQFF
j_call: TRBJ2-1
v_call: TRBV9
d_call: -
clone_size: -

cdr3_nt: TGTGCCAGCAGCTTGTATCTAGCAGAAGAGACCCAGTACTTC
cdr3_aa: CASSLYLAEETQYF
j_call: TRBJ2-5
v_call: TRBV5-4
d_call: -
clone_size: -

cdr3_nt: TGTGCCTGGAGTAGAGGGGGGCCCCTCTCCTACGAGCAGTACTTC
cdr3_aa: CAWSRGGPLSYEQYF
j_call: TRBJ2-7
v_call: TRBV30
d_call: -
clone_size: many

cdr3_nt: TGTGCCAGCAGTGAAAGGTCTTTAGGGACGAACACTGAAGCTTTCTTT
cdr3_aa: CASSERSLGTNTEAFF
j_call: TRBJ1-1
v_call: TRBV2
d_call: -
clone_size: -

cdr3_nt: TGTGCCAGCAGCTTAGAATACACTAACTCCTACGAGCAGTACTTC
cdr3_aa: CASSLEYTNSYEQYF
j_call: TRBJ2-7
v_call: TRBV11-2
d_call: -
clone_size: many

cdr3_nt: TGCGCCAGCAGCAATCCACAGGGGGCGGGCACTGAAGCTTTCTTT
cdr3_aa: CASSNPQGAGTEAFF
j_call: TRBJ1-1
v_call: TRBV5-1
d_call: TRBD1
clone_size: -

cdr3_nt: TGTGCCAGCAGTTACTCGAACAGGGGGCTAGGCGAGACCCAGTACTTC
cdr3_aa: CASSYSNRGLGETQYF
j_call: TRBJ2-5
v_call: TRBV6-5
d_call: TRBD1
clone_size: few

cdr3_nt: TGTGCCAGCAGCCCCCAGGGCACAGATACGCAGTATTTT
cdr3_aa: CASSPQGTDTQYF
j_call: TRBJ2-3
v_call: TRBV7-9
d_call: -
clone_size: many

cdr3_nt: TGTGCCAGCAGCCCAAATAGGGAGACCCAGTACTTC
cdr3_aa: CASSPNRETQYF
j_call: TRBJ2-5
v_call: TRBV7-2
d_call: -
clone_size: many

cdr3_nt: TGTGCCAGCAGCTTAGGAGGGGGGGTCTCCTACAATGAGCAGTTCTTC
cdr3_aa: CASSLGGGVSYNEQFF
j_call: TRBJ2-1
v_call: TRBV7-2
d_call: -
clone_size: -

cdr3_nt: TGTGCCAGCCGCTCAGGGGGGAATGAAAAACTGTTTTTT
cdr3_aa: CASRSGGNEKLFF
j_call: TRBJ1-4
v_call: TRBV28
d_call: TRBD1
clone_size: -

cdr3_nt: TGCGCCAGCAGCTTGGATCTAGCGGGGGCTATGGAGGAGACCCAGTACTTC
cdr3_aa: CASSLDLAGAMEETQYF
j_call: TRBJ2-5
v_call: TRBV5-1
d_call: TRBD2
clone_size: -

cdr3_nt: TGCAGCGTTGCCTACGACAGGGCGAACACTGAAGCTTTCTTT
cdr3_aa: CSVAYDRANTEAFF
j_call: TRBJ1-1
v_call: TRBV29-1
d_call: TRBD1
clone_size: many

cdr3_nt: TGTGCCTGGAGTGACGGACTAGCGGACACAGATACGCAGTATTTT
cdr3_aa: CAWSDGLADTDTQYF
j_call: TRBJ2-3
v_call: TRBV30
d_call: TRBD2
clone_size: few

cdr3_nt: TGTGCCAGCAGTTACTCGCGGGGGGCCGTCTCCTACGAGCAGTACTTC
cdr3_aa: CASSYSRGAVSYEQYF
j_call: TRBJ2-7
v_call: TRBV6-5
d_call: TRBD2
clone_size: few

cdr3_nt: TGTGCCTGGAGTAGTGGGATTGATTCACCCCTCCACTTT
cdr3_aa: CAWSSGIDSPLHF
j_call: TRBJ1-6
v_call: TRBV30
d_call: -
clone_size: -

cdr3_nt: TGCGCCAGCAGCTTGGACAGGGCGGGCACTGAAGCTTTCTTT
cdr3_aa: CASSLDRAGTEAFF
j_call: TRBJ1-1
v_call: TRBV5-1
d_call: -
clone_size: few

cdr3_nt: TGTGCCACCAGTGATTTGAGGGTCGCAACTAATGAAAAACTGTTTTTT
cdr3_aa: CATSDLRVATNEKLFF
j_call: TRBJ1-4
v_call: TRBV24-1
d_call: -
clone_size: -

cdr3_nt: TGCAGCGTGGGGAATTCGGGAGGCACAGATACGCAGTATTTT
cdr3_aa: CSVGNSGGTDTQYF
j_call: TRBJ2-3
v_call: TRBV29-1
d_call: -
clone_size: few

cdr3_nt: TGTGCCAGCTCACCGTCTTTCGATGAGCAGTTCTTC
cdr3_aa: CASSPSFDEQFF
j_call: TRBJ2-1
v_call: TRBV18
d_call: -
clone_size: few

cdr3_nt: TGTGCCAGCAGTTACAAGTCGGGGTCGGTCATTCCAGCTTTCTTT
cdr3_aa: CASSYKSGSVIPAFF
j_call: TRBJ1-1
v_call: TRBV6-5
d_call: -
clone_size: few

cdr3_nt: TGTGCCAGCAGAGGACAGGGAGGAGGCTACACCTTC
cdr3_aa: CASRGQGGGYTF
j_call: TRBJ1-2
v_call: TRBV2
d_call: TRBD1
clone_size: -

cdr3_nt: TGTGCCAGCAGTCAGACGGGGTCCCTCCACTTT
cdr3_aa: CASSQTGSLHF
j_call: TRBJ1-6
v_call: TRBV6-2/TRBV6-3
d_call: -
clone_size: -